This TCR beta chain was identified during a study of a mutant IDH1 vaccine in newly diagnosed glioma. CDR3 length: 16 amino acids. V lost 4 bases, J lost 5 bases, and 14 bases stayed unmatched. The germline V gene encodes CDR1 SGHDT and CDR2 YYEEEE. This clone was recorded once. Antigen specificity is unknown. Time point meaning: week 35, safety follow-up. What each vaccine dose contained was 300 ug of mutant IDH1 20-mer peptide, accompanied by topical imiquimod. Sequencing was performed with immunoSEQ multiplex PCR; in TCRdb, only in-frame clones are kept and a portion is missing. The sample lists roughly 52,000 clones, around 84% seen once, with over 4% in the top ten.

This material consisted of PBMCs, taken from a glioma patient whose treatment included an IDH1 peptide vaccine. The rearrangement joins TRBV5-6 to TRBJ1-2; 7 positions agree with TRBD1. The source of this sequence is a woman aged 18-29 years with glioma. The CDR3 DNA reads TGTGCCAGCAGCCCGGTTCCGGACAGGCCGCAGTATGGCTACACCTTC. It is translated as CASSPVPDRPQYGYTF.